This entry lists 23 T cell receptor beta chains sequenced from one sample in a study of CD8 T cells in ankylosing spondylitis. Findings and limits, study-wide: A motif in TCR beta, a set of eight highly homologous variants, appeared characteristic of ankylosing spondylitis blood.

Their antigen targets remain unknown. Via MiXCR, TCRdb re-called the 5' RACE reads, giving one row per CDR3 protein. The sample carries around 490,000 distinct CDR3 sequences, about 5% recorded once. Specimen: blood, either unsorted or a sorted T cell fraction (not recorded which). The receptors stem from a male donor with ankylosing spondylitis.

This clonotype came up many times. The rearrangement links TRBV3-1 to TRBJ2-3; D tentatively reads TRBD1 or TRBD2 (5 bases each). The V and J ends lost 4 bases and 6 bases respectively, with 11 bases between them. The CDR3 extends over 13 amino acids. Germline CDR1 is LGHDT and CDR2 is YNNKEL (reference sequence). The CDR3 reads CASSPGTFDTQYF. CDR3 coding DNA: TGTGCCAGCAGCCCAGGGACCTTCGATACGCAGTATTTT.

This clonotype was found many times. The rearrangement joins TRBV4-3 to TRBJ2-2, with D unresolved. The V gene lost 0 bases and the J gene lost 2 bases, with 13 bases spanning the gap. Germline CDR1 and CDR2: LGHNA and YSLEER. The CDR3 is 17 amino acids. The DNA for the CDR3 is TGCGCCAGCAGCCAAGATCTCGGGTTCGTCAACACCGGGGAGCTGTTTTTT. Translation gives CASSQDLGFVNTGELFF.

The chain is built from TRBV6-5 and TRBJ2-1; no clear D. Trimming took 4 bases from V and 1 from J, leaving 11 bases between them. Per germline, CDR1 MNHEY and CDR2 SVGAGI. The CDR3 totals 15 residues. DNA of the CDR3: TGTGCCAGCAGTTCCAAAAACCCGTCCTACAATGAGCAGTTCTTC. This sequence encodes CASSSKNPSYNEQFF.

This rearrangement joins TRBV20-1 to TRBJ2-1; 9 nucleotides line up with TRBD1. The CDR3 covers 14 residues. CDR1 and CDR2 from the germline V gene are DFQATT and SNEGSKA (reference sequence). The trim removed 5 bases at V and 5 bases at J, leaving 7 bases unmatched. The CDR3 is CSALQGARDNEQFF. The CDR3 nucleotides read TGCAGTGCTTTACAGGGGGCGAGGGACAATGAGCAGTTCTTC.

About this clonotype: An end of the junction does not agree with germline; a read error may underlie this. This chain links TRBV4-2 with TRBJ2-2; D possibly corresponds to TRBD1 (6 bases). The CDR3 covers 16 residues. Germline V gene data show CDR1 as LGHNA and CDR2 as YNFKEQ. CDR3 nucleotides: TGTGCCAGGAGCCCCTGGACAGACCTGAACACCGGGGAGCTGTTTTTT. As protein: CARSPWTDLNTGELFF.

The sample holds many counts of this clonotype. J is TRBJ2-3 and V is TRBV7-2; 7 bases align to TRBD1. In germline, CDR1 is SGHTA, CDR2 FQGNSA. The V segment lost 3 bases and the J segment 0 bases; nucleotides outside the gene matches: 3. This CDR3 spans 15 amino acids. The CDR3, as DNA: TGTGCCAGCAGCTTGTTACAGGGGAGCACAGATACGCAGTATTTT. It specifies CASSLLQGSTDTQYF. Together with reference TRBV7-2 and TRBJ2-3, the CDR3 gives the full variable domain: GAGVSQSPSNKVTEKGKDVELRCDPISGHTALYWYRQSLGQGLEFLIYFQGNSAPDKSGLPSDRFSAERTGGSVSTLTIQRTQQEDSAVYLCASSLLQGSTDTQYFGPGTRLTVL.

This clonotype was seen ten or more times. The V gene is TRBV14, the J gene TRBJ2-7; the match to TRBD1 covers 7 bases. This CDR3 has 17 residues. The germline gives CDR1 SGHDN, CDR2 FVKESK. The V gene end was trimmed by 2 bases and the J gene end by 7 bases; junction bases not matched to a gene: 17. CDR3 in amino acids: CASSQIFRGSRPREQYF. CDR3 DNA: TGTGCCAGCAGCCAAATCTTCAGGGGGTCTCGCCCTCGGGAGCAGTACTTC.

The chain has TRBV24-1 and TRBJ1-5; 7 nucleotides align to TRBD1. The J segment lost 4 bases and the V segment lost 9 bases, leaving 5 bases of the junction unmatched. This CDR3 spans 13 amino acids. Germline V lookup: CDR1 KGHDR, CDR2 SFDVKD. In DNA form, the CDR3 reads TGTGCCACCGCGGACAGGTTAAATCAGCCCCAGCATTTT. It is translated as CATADRLNQPQHF.

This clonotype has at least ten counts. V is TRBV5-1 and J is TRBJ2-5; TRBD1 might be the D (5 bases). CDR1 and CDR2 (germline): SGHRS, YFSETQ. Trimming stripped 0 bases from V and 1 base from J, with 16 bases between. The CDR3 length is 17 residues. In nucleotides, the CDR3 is TGCGCCAGCAGCTTGGGGATCGCGCGACAGTCCCAAGAGACCCAGTACTTC. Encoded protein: CASSLGIARQSQETQYF.

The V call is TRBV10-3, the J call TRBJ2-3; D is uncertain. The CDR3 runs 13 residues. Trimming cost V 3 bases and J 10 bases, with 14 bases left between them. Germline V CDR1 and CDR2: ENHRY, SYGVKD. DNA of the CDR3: TGTGCCATCAGTGATAACGACTCCGCTGCGCAGTATTTT. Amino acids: CAISDNDSAAQYF.

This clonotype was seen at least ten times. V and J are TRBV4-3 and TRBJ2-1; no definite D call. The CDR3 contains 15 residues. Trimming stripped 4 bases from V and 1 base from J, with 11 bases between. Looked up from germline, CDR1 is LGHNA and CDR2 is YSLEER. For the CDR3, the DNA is TGCGCCAGCAGCCGAGTTTCGCGGTCCTACAATGAGCAGTTCTTC. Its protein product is CASSRVSRSYNEQFF.

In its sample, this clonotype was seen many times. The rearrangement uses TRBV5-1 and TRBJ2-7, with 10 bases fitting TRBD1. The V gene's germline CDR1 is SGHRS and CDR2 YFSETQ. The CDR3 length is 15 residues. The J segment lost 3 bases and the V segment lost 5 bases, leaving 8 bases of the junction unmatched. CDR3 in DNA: TGCGCCAGCAGTTTTGACAGGGGGCACGGCTACGAGCAGTACTTC. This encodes CASSFDRGHGYEQYF.

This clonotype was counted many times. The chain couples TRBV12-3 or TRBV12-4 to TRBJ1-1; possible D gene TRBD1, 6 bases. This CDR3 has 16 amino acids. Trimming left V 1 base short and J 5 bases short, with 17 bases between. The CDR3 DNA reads TGTGCCAGCAGTTTAGGGACAGACCTCACTAGGACTGAAGCTTTCTTT. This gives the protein CASSLGTDLTRTEAFF.

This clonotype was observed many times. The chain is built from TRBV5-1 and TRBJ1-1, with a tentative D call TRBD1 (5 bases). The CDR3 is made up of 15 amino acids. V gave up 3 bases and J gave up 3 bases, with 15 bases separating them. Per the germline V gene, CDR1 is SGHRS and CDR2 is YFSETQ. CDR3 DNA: TGCGCCAGCAGCTCGAGCCGGGGGGTGGACACTGAAGCTTTCTTT. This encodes CASSSSRGVDTEAFF.

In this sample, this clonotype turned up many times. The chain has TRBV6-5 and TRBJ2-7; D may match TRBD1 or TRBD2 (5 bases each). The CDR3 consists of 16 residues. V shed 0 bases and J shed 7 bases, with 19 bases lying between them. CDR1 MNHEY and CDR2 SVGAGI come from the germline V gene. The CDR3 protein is CASSYSIGTDPWEQYF. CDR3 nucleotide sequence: TGTGCCAGCAGTTACTCGATAGGGACCGATCCATGGGAGCAGTACTTC.

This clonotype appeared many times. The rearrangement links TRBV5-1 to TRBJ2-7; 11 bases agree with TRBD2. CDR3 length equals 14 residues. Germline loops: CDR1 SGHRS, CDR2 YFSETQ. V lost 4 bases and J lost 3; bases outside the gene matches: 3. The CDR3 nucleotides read TGCGCCAGCAGCAACGGGACTAGCGGCTACGAGCAGTACTTC. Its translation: CASSNGTSGYEQYF.

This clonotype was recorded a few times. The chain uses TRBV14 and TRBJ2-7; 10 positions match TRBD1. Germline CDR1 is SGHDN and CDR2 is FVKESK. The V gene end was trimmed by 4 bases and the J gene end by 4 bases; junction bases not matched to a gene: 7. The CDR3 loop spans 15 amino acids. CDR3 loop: CASSPWDRGWYEQYF. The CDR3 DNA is TGTGCCAGCAGCCCCTGGGACAGGGGTTGGTACGAGCAGTACTTC.

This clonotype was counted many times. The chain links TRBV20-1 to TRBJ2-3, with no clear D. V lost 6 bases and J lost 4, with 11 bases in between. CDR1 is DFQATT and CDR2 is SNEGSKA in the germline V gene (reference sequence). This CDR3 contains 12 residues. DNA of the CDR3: TGCAGTGCCCAGCCGGCAGCAGATACGCAGTATTTT. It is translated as CSAQPAADTQYF.

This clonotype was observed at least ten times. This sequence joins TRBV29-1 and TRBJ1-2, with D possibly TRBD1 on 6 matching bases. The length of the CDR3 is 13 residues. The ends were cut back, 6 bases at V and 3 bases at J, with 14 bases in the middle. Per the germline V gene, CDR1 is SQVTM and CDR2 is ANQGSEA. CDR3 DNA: TGCAGCGTCCCTAGGACAGAAGACTATGGCTACACCTTC. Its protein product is CSVPRTEDYGYTF.

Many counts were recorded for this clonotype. CDR3 nucleotides: TGTGCCAGCAGTGAAGTTTGGGGTTTGAACACTGAAGCTTTCTTT. It codes for CASSEVWGLNTEAFF. The chain combines TRBV6-1 with TRBJ1-1; D not resolved. Germline loops: CDR1 MNHNS, CDR2 SASEGT. The V and J ends lost 1 base and 0 bases respectively, with 9 bases between them. The CDR3 runs to 15 residues.

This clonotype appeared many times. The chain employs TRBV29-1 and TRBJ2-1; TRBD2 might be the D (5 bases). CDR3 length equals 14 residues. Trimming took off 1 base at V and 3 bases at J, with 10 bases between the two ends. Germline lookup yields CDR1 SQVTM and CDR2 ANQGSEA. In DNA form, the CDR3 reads TGCAGCGTTGAAGGTGGGAGAGGCTACAATGAGCAGTTCTTC. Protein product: CSVEGGRGYNEQFF.

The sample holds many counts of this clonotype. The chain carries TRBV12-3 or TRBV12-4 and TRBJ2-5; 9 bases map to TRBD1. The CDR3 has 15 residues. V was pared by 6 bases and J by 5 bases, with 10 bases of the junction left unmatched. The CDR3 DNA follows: TGTGCCAGCAGCCATACAGGGGGCGTAGGGGAGACCCAGTACTTC. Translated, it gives CASSHTGGVGETQYF.

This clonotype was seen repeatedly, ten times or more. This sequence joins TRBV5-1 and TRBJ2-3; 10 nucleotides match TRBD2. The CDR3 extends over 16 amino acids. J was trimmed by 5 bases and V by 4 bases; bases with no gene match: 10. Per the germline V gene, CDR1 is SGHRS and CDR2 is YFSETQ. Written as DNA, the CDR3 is TGCGCCAGCAGCGATGCCCTAGCGGGGGAGGGAGATACGCAGTATTTT. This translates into CASSDALAGEGDTQYF.